A single sample gave rise to the 5 T cell receptor beta chains below, sequenced in a study of blood T cell repertoires in COVID-19. Using immunoSEQ multiplex PCR, the repertoire was profiled, and TCRdb retains in-frame clones only, with some absent. The sample has roughly 250,000 clones, approximately 80% seen once. What was sequenced was peripheral blood. The origin of the receptors is a woman in her thirties or forties with active or convalescent COVID-19.

The chain carries TRBV12-5 and TRBJ1-3, with a possible D match to TRBD1 (5 bases). CDR3 size: 13 residues. CDR1 and CDR2 from the germline V gene are LGHNT and FRNRAP. Between the trimmed V and J ends, which lost 8 bases and 0 bases, there was a span of 8 bases. This CDR3 reads CASSGSSGNTIYF. The CDR3 DNA sequence: TGTGCTAGTTCAGGGTCCTCTGGAAACACCATATATTTT. The full variable domain, its missing parts supplied by reference TRBV12-5 and TRBJ1-3, is DARVTQTPRHKVTEMGQEVTMRCQPILGHNTVFWYRQTMMQGLELLAYFRNRAPLDDSGMPKDRFSAEMPDATLATLKIQPSEPRDSAVYFCASSGSSGNTIYFGEGSWLTVV.

V is TRBV9 and J is TRBJ2-5; TRBD2 matches at 7 bases. The CDR3 covers 12 residues. V shed 3 bases and J 9 bases; nucleotides not matched to a gene: 5. Per the germline V gene, CDR1 is SGDLS and CDR2 is YYNGEE. CDR3 in amino acids: CASSAVAGAQYF. CDR3 DNA: TGTGCCAGCAGCGCAGTCGCGGGGGCCCAGTACTTC. The full variable domain, its missing parts supplied by reference TRBV9 and TRBJ2-5, is DSGVTQTPKHLITATGQRVTLRCSPRSGDLSVYWYQQSLDQGLQFLIQYYNGEERAKGNILERFSAQQFPDLHSELNLSSLELGDSALYFCASSAVAGAQYFGPGTRLLVL.

The J gene is TRBJ2-3, the V gene TRBV19; perhaps TRBD1 as D (5 bases). Trimming removed 3 bases from V and 4 bases from J, with 11 bases in between. Germline V gives CDR1 LNHDA, CDR2 SQIVND (reference sequence). The CDR3 is 14 amino acids. The CDR3 DNA is TGTGCCAGTAGTATTTGGGGCCTGGCAGATACGCAGTATTTT. Translating it yields CASSIWGLADTQYF.

About this clone: One end of the junction fails to match germline, which may point to a read error. The rearrangement links TRBV16 to TRBJ1-6; D is perhaps TRBD1 (5 bases). Germline assignment: CDR1 KGHSY and CDR2 FQNENV. This CDR3 is 15 amino acids long. The CDR3 here is CARSQSGGGTSPLHF. DNA of the CDR3: TGTGCCCGCAGCCAATCGGGGGGGGGTACCTCACCCCTCCACTTT.

The rearrangement uses TRBV30 and TRBJ1-1, with a weak D call TRBD1 (6 bases). The CDR3 runs 13 residues. Germline V lookup: CDR1 GTSNPN, CDR2 SVGIG (reference sequence). Trimming removed 0 bases from V and 10 bases from J, with 15 bases in between. CDR3 protein: CAWSVLTGGSAFF. In DNA, the CDR3 is TGTGCCTGGAGTGTACTTACGGGGGGCTCAGCTTTCTTT.